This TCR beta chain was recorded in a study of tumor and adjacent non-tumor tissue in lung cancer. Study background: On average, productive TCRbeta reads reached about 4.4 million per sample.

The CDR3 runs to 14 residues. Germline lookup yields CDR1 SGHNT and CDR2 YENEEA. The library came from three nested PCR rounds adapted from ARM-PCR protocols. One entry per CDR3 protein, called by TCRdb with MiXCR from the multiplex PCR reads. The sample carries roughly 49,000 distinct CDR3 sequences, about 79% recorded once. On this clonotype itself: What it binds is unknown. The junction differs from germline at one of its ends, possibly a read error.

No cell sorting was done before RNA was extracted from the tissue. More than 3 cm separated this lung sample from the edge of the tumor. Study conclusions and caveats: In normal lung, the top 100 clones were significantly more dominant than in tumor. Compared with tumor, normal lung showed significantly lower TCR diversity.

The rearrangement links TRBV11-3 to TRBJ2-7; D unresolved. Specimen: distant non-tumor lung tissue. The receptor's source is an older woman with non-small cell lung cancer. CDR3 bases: TGTGCCAGTAACTTAGATACGGCAACCTACGAACAGTACTTC. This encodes CASNLDTATYEQYF.